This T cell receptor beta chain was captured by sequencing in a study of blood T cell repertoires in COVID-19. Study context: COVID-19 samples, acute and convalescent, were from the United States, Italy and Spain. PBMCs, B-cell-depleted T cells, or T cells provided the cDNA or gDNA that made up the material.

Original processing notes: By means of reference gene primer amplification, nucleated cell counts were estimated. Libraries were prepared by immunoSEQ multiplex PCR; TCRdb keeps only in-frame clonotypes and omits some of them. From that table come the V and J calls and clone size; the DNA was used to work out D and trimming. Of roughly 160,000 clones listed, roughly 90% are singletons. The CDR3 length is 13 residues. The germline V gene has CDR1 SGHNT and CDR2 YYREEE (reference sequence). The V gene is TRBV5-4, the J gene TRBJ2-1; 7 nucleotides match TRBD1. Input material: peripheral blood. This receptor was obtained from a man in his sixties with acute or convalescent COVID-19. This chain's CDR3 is CAVGGNRGNEQFF. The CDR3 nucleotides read TGTGCGGTGGGCGGCAACAGGGGAAATGAGCAGTTCTTC.